What follows are 19 T cell receptor beta chains derived from one specimen sequenced in a study of T-cell memory formation after mild COVID-19. TCRdb recomputed calls from the 5' RACE reads with MiXCR, one row per CDR3 protein. The profile shows a few hundred thousand distinct CDR3 sequences, approximately 25% of them singletons. What was sequenced was PBMCs or a T cell subset sorted from them (not recorded which). Every receptor here comes from an adult woman who had mild COVID-19 (a few samples of this study predate the infection). Cell type and time point are not known.

This sequence joins TRBV9 and TRBJ2-1, with 13 bases identical to TRBD2. The length of the CDR3 is 15 residues. The J segment lost 10 bases and the V segment lost 4 bases, leaving 8 bases of the junction unmatched. Per germline, CDR1 SGDLS and CDR2 YYNGEE. CDR3 loop: CASSPPGLAGQEQFF. CDR3 nucleotide sequence: TGTGCCAGCAGCCCCCCGGGACTAGCGGGACAAGAGCAGTTCTTC.

A few counts support this clonotype. The V and J genes are TRBV5-1 and TRBJ2-5; possible D gene TRBD2, 6 bases. Germline values: CDR1 SGHRS, CDR2 YFSETQ. The CDR3 loop spans 14 amino acids. Between the trimmed V and J ends, which lost 2 bases and 3 bases, there was a span of 11 bases. CDR3 sequence (DNA): TGCGCCAGCAGCTTCAGGCGGGGTGAAGAGACCCAGTACTTC. Translated, it gives CASSFRRGEETQYF.

The chain combines TRBV24-1 with TRBJ1-5, with 9 positions matching TRBD1. Germline V CDR1 and CDR2: KGHDR, SFDVKD. The CDR3 length is 15 residues. J lost 6 bases, V lost 3 bases, and 5 bases had no gene match. The CDR3 bases are TGTGCCACCAGTGATCGGACAGGGGTTTTTCAGCCCCAGCATTTT. Amino acid sequence: CATSDRTGVFQPQHF.

This sequence joins TRBV5-1 and TRBJ1-2, with TRBD1 as a possible D gene (6 bases). Germline V gene data show CDR1 as SGHRS and CDR2 as YFSETQ. The CDR3 sequence is 13 residues long. V gave up 4 bases and J gave up 4 bases, with 11 bases separating them. CDR3 DNA: TGCGCCAGCAGCCCCATGGACAGCTATGGCTACACCTTC. It encodes CASSPMDSYGYTF.

This clonotype was detected a few times. V usage is TRBV12-3 or TRBV12-4 and J usage is TRBJ2-5, with 8 bases matching TRBD2. The V and J ends lost 5 bases and 4 bases, in that order; junction bases with no gene match: 9. The CDR3 is 15 amino acids. The CDR3 nucleotides are TGTGCCAGCAGTCCCCCGGGACTAGTGGCAGAGACCCAGTACTTC. Translation: CASSPPGLVAETQYF.

The chain combines TRBV5-1 with TRBJ2-3, with TRBD1 matching over 9 bases. CDR3 length: 14 amino acids. The V gene's germline CDR1 is SGHRS and CDR2 YFSETQ. Trimming removed 8 bases from V and 3 bases from J; junction bases left unmatched: 7. In nucleotides, the CDR3 is TGCGCCAGTGAGTCGACAGGGGGTACAGATACGCAGTATTTT. It yields the protein CASESTGGTDTQYF.

This chain connects TRBV5-1 to TRBJ2-3, with 10 bases lining up with TRBD1. With V trimmed by 5 bases and J by 5 bases, 14 bases remained unmatched. From germline, CDR1 is SGHRS and CDR2 YFSETQ. The CDR3 totals 17 residues. The CDR3 sequence is CASSPGGQGVLGDTQYF. The CDR3 region has the DNA TGCGCCAGCAGTCCTGGAGGACAGGGGGTCCTCGGAGATACGCAGTATTTT.

The CDR3 DNA sequence: TGTGCCAGCAGCGTAGGCGGCAGCTCTGGAAACACCATATATTTT. As protein: CASSVGGSSGNTIYF. The rearrangement links TRBV9 to TRBJ1-3; D is unclear. CDR3 size: 15 residues. V lost 0 bases to trimming and J lost 0 bases, with 7 bases between them. Germline V gene data show CDR1 as SGDLS and CDR2 as YYNGEE.

This rearrangement joins TRBV20-1 to TRBJ1-1; 7 bases match TRBD1. Germline V CDR1 and CDR2: DFQATT, SNEGSKA (reference sequence). CDR3 length: 15 residues. The J segment lost 0 bases and the V segment lost 6 bases, leaving 10 bases of the junction unmatched. CDR3 nucleotide sequence: TGCAGTGCCACCGCCCCGACAGGGTTGAACACTGAAGCTTTCTTT. Amino acids: CSATAPTGLNTEAFF.

V gene TRBV7-2 combines with J gene TRBJ2-1, with 10 nucleotides matching TRBD2. Losses at the gene ends were 4 bases for V and 2 bases for J; bases not matched to a gene: 8. The CDR3 has 17 amino acids. Germline CDR1 and CDR2: SGHTA and FQGNSA. Written as DNA, the CDR3 is TGTGCCAGCAGCTCAGCTTCCGGGACTAGCGCCTACAATGAGCAGTTCTTC. Encoded protein: CASSSASGTSAYNEQFF.

This sequence joins TRBV14 and TRBJ2-7, with a tentative D call TRBD2 (7 bases). The germline V and J ends were trimmed by 2 bases and 5 bases, with 16 bases remaining between them. Per the germline V gene, CDR1 is SGHDN and CDR2 is FVKESK. CDR3 length: 15 residues. CDR3 sequence (DNA): TGTGCCAGCAGCCAATCGACAGGAGGGGGGGACGAGCAGTACTTC. This encodes CASSQSTGGGDEQYF.

The chain combines TRBV6-1 with TRBJ2-7, with unresolved D. Per germline, CDR1 MNHNS and CDR2 SASEGT. CDR3 size: 14 residues. V dropped 2 bases and J dropped 1 base, with 9 bases sitting between them. The CDR3 nucleotides read TGTGCCAGCAGTGAAATGTACGGATCCTACGAGCAGTACTTC. Translated, it gives CASSEMYGSYEQYF.

This clonotype was detected a few times. The chain links TRBV12-3 or TRBV12-4 to TRBJ2-1, with 12 bases aligning to TRBD1. The CDR3 spans 17 residues. With V trimmed by 7 bases and J by 6 bases, 13 bases remained unmatched. CDR3: CASTLSVRDRGLNEQFF. The CDR3 DNA is TGTGCCAGCACCCTAAGTGTTCGGGACAGGGGGCTCAATGAGCAGTTCTTC.

J is TRBJ1-1 and V is TRBV5-1; D not certain. Trimming took off 1 base at V and 8 bases at J, with 12 bases between the two ends. The CDR3 totals 13 residues. Per the germline V gene, CDR1 is SGHRS and CDR2 is YFSETQ. The CDR3 DNA sequence: TGCGCCAGCAGCTTGCAGAGTACCGAGGAAGCTTTCTTT. Translated: CASSLQSTEEAFF.

This clonotype was picked up a small number of times. The chain has TRBV4-1 and TRBJ1-1; no definite D call. V was shortened by 1 base and J by 7 bases, with 10 bases between the two germline ends. This CDR3 comprises 13 residues. The germline V gene has CDR1 MGHRA and CDR2 YSYEKL. In nucleotides, the CDR3 is TGCGCCAGCAGCCAAGTGGGCGGTAATGAAGCTTTCTTT. It yields the protein CASSQVGGNEAFF.

The chain carries TRBV7-8 and TRBJ2-5; 11 bases line up with TRBD2. Unmatched junction bases numbered 9, after V lost 3 bases and J lost 3 bases. Looked up from germline, CDR1 is SGHVS and CDR2 is FQNEAQ. CDR3 length equals 17 residues. Here the CDR3 reads CASSFWTSGPAEETQYF. In DNA form, the CDR3 reads TGTGCCAGCAGCTTTTGGACTAGCGGGCCGGCGGAAGAGACCCAGTACTTC. The full variable domain, its missing parts supplied by reference TRBV7-8 and TRBJ2-5, is GAGVSQSPRYKVAKRGQDVALRCDPISGHVSLFWYQQALGQGPEFLTYFQNEAQLDKSGLPSDRFFAERPEGSVSTLKIQRTQQEDSAVYLCASSFWTSGPAEETQYFGPGTRLLVL.

This clonotype was detected a few times. The chain recombines TRBV12-3 or TRBV12-4 with TRBJ2-2; the match to TRBD1 covers 7 bases. The length of the CDR3 is 16 residues. J lost 4 bases, V lost 6 bases, and 11 bases had no gene match. The CDR3 bases are TGTGCCAGCAGCCCCCCAGACAGGGAATTCACCGGGGAGCTGTTTTTT. Encoded protein: CASSPPDREFTGELFF.

V gene TRBV27 combines with J gene TRBJ2-1, with D unresolved. The CDR3 runs to 15 residues. Trimming stripped 2 bases from V and 0 bases from J, with 8 bases between. Germline V gene lookup returns CDR1 MNHEY and CDR2 SMNVEV (reference sequence). CDR3 DNA sequence: TGTGCCAGCAGTTTAGATACGGGCTCCTACAATGAGCAGTTCTTC. This gives the protein CASSLDTGSYNEQFF.

This clonotype was picked up a small number of times. CDR3 sequence reads: CASSPPSDTQYF. The CDR3 region has the DNA TGTGCCAGCTCACCACCAAGCGATACGCAGTATTTT. The V and J genes are TRBV18 and TRBJ2-3; D is unresolved. The CDR3 consists of 12 residues. Looked up from germline, CDR1 is KGHSH and CDR2 is LQKENI. V dropped 0 bases and J dropped 6 bases, with 4 bases sitting between them.